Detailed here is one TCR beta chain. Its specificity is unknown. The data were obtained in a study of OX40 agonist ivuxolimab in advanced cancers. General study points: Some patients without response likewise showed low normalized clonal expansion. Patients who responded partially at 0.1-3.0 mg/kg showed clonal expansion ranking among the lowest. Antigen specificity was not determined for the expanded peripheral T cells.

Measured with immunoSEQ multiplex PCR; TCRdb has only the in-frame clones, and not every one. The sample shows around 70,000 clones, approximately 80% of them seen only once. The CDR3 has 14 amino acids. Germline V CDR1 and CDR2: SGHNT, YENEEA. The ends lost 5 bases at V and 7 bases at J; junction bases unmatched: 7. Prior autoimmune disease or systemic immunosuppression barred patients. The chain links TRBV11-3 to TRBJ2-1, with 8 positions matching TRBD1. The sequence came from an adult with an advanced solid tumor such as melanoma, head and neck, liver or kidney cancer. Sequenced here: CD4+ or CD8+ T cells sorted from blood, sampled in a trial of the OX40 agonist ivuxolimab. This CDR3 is CASSQRTGTNEQFF. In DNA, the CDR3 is TGTGCCAGCAGCCAGAGGACAGGGACGAATGAGCAGTTCTTC.